The source of this T cell receptor beta chain is a study of cytomegalovirus exposure and HLA in healthy donors. Overall study: It was reported in a later analysis that the 90 to 150 validation repertoires used the same platform as the approximately 690 first-cohort repertoires.

With respect to this clone: Its antigen is still unknown.

The donors formed part of the roughly 120-subject validation cohort, distinct from the approximately 670-subject first cohort. Notes on the study in general: In vitro experiments confirmed that a few CMV-associated chains were specific for CMV antigens.

V dropped 2 bases and J dropped 10 bases, with 15 bases sitting between them. The CDR3 totals 14 residues. The germline CDR1 and CDR2 sequences are LNHDA and SQIVND (reference sequence). Method: immunoSEQ multiplex PCR; TCRdb's copy keeps in-frame clones and lacks some. Here the sample spans under 400,000 clones, about nine tenths being singletons. The clonotype originates from a woman aged 18-29 years in good health and CMV-seronegative. Sequenced material: PBMCs. The rearrangement joins TRBV19 to TRBJ2-1; D is perhaps TRBD1 (6 bases). The CDR3 coding sequence is TGTGCCAGTAGTATATGGGGGCAGGGTGGGGAGCAGTTCTTC. Protein product: CASSIWGQGGEQFF.